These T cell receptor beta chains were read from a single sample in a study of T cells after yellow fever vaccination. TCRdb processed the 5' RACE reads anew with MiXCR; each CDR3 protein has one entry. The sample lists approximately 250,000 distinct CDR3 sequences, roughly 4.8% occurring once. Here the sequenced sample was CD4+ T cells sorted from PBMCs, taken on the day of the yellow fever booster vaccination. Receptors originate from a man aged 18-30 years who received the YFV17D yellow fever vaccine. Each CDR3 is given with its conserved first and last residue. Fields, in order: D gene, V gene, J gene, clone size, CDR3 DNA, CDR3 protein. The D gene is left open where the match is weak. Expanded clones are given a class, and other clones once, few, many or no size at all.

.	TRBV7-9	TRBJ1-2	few	TGTGCCAGCAGGCGTGAGGGAGGGGAGTCCTATGGCTACACCTTC	CASRREGGESYGYTF
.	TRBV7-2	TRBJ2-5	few	TGTGCCAGCAGCCCCTATGGGGGGCCGGATCAAGAGACCCAGTACTTC	CASSPYGGPDQETQYF
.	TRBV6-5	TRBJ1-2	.	TGTGCCAGCAGTCCTCGAGACTCCTACTATGGCTACACCTTC	CASSPRDSYYGYTF
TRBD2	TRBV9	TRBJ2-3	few	TGTGCCAGCAGCGTAGGAGTCCGGACTAGTGGGGATACGCAGTATTTT	CASSVGVRTSGDTQYF
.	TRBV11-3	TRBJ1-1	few	TGTGCCAGCAGCTCCGACGGAACAAACACTGAAGCTTTCTTT	CASSSDGTNTEAFF
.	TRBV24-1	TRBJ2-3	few	TGTGCCACCAGTGACGGCGTGTACCCTAGCACAGATACGCAGTATTTT	CATSDGVYPSTDTQYF
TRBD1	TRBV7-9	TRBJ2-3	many	TGTGCCAGCAGCTCCCAATCAATACAGGGGGCTAGAGATACGCAGTATTTT	CASSSQSIQGARDTQYF
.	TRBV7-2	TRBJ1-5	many	TGTGCCAGCCAGGGGTACAATCAGCCCCAGCATTTT	CASQGYNQPQHF
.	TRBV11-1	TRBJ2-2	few	TGTGCCAGCTCCCGCCCCGACGGGGAGCTGTTTTTT	CASSRPDGELFF
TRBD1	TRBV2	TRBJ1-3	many	TGTGCGACCCAGGGGGCGTCAGCTGGAAACACCATATATTTT	CATQGASAGNTIYF
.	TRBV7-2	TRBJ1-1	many	TGTGCCAGCAGCTTAGGGGGGTTCACTGAAGCTTTCTTT	CASSLGGFTEAFF
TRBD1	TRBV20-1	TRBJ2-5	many	TGCAGTGGGAATCACGGGACAGCTCAAGAGACCCAGTACTTC	CSGNHGTAQETQYF
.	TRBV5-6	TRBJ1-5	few	TGTGCCAGCAGCTTGGGGCGGGACAATCAGCGCAATCAGCCCCAGCATTTT	CASSLGRDNQRNQPQHF
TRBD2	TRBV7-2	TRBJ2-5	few	TGTGCCAGCAGCTTAGGGGTAGCGGGGCCCCAAGAGACCCAGTACTTC	CASSLGVAGPQETQYF
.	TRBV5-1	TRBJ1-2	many	TGCGCCAGCAGCTTGGCCAGGTCCGACTATGGCTACACCTTC	CASSLARSDYGYTF
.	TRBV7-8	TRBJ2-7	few	TGTGCCAGCAGCTTAGGCGGACAGCACTACGAGCAGTACTTC	CASSLGGQHYEQYF
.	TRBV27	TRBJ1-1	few	TGTGCCAGCGTCCCTGATGGGACGGATGGGGTATCGGGAGCTTTCTTT	CASVPDGTDGVSGAFF
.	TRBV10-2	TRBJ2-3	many	TGCGCCAGCAGTGAACGGGGTAGGGTTTGGACAGATACGCAGTATTTT	CASSERGRVWTDTQYF
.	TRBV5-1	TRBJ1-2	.	TGCGCCAGCAGCTCTGTTGGCTTTACCTATGGCTACACCTTC	CASSSVGFTYGYTF
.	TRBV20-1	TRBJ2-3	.	TGCAGTGGCACACTGGAGGGGCGGAATACGCAGTATTTT	CSGTLEGRNTQYF
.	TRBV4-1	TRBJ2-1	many	TGCGCCAGCAGCCTGACCCCCTTCACTGTCTCCTACAATGAGCAGTTCTTC	CASSLTPFTVSYNEQFF
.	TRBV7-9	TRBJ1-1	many	TGTGCCAGCAGCAGCAGGAGGAACACTGAAGCTTTCTTT	CASSSRRNTEAFF
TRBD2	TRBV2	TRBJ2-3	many	TGTGCCAGCAGTCAAAAGCGGGGGGGCCCAGATACGCAGTATTTT	CASSQKRGGPDTQYF
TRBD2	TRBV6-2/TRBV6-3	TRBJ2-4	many	TGTGCCAGCACCGTCGGGGGGGGGCTAGCCAAAAACATTCAGTACTTC	CASTVGGGLAKNIQYF
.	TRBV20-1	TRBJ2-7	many	TGCAGAGACCCGGGGAACTCCTACGAGCAGTACTTC	CRDPGNSYEQYF
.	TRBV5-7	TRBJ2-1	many	TGTGCCAGCAGCTGGGCTACCAGCTCCTACAATGAGCAGTTCTTC	CASSWATSSYNEQFF
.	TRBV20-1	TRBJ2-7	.	TGCAGTGCTGTAGAGGGCCCGGCTGGCGAGCAGTACTTC	CSAVEGPAGEQYF
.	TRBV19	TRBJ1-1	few	TGTGCCAGTAGTATGCAGGCGTACACTGAAGCTTTCTTT	CASSMQAYTEAFF
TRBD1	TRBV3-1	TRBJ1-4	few	TGTGCCAGCAGCCCCGGGACAGGAAGACTGTTTTTT	CASSPGTGRLFF
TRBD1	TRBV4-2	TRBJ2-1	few	TGTGCCAGCAGCCAAGGCGAGACAGGGGAACATGAGCAGTTCTTC	CASSQGETGEHEQFF
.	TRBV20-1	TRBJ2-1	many	TGCAGTGCTGGGGACTTCGGCAATGAGCAGTTCTTC	CSAGDFGNEQFF
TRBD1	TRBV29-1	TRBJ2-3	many	TGCAGCGGTCGGGACAGCCTCACAGATACGCAGTATTTT	CSGRDSLTDTQYF
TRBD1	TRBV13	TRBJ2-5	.	TGTGCCAGCAGCAGCGGGACAGGGGTGCAAGAGACCCAGTACTTC	CASSSGTGVQETQYF
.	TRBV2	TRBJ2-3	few	TGTGCCAGCAAGGAGGTCACAGATACGCAGTATTTT	CASKEVTDTQYF
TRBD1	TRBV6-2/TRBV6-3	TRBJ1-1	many	TGTGCCAGCATCCGGGACAGGGGGAAGACTGAAGCTTTCTTT	CASIRDRGKTEAFF
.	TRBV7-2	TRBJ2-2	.	TGTGCCAGCAGCCCAGACGACAGGGAGGCCGCGAACACCGGGGAGCTGTTTTTT	CASSPDDREAANTGELFF
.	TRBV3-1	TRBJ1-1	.	TGTGCCAGCAGCTCAGAGAGTCTTGAAGCTTTCTTT	CASSSESLEAFF
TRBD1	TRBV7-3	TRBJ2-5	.	TGTGCCAGCAGCTTAACGGGACAGGGGGGAGGCTATTCCCAGTACTTC	CASSLTGQGGGYSQYF
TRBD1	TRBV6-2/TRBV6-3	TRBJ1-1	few	TGTGCCAGCAGTTACGGGTTTAACAGGGGTAACACTGAAGCTTTCTTT	CASSYGFNRGNTEAFF
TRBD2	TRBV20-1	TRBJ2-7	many	TGCAGAGGACTAGCGGGCTACGAGCAGTACTTC	CRGLAGYEQYF
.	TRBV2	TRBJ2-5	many	TGTGCCAGCAGTGCGTACCAAGAGACCCAGTACTTC	CASSAYQETQYF
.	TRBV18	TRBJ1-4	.	TGTGCCAGCTCACCATGGGGGGGAATGAATGAAAAACTGTTTTTT	CASSPWGGMNEKLFF
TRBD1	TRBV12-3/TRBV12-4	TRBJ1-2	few	TGTGCCAGCAACGGACAGGGACGGTTCTATGGCTACACCTTC	CASNGQGRFYGYTF
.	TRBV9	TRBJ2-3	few	TGTGCCAGCAGCCCTCATGCGGTTAGCACAGATACGCAGTATTTT	CASSPHAVSTDTQYF
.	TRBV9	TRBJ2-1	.	TGTGCCAGCAGCGTAGCTAGATCCAATGAGCAGTTCTTC	CASSVARSNEQFF
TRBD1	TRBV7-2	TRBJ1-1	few	TGTGCCAGCAGCGCCGGGACAGCGAAGATCACTGAAGCTTTCTTT	CASSAGTAKITEAFF
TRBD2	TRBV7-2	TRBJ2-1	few	TGTGCCACCGGACGACGCAGCGGGGGCTACAATGAGCAGTTCTTC	CATGRRSGGYNEQFF
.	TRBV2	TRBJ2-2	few	TGTGCCAGCAAGGCGGATAACACCGGGGAGCTGTTTTTT	CASKADNTGELFF
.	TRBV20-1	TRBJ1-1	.	TGCAGTGCGCGTCCGACAAGAGGGAACACTGAAGCTTTCTTT	CSARPTRGNTEAFF
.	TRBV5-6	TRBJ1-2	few	TGTGCCAGCAGCCCCGGGGAGGTCCACGGCTACACCTTC	CASSPGEVHGYTF
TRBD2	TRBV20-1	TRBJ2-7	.	TGCAGTGCTAGAGACCCAGCGGGGGGTGTTTACGAGCAGTACTTC	CSARDPAGGVYEQYF
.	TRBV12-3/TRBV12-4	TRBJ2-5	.	TGTGCCAGCAGTTTACACAGGGATGAGACCCAGTACTTC	CASSLHRDETQYF
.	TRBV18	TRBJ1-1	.	TGTGCCAGCTCACCGAGACAGACAATAAACACTGAAGCTTTCTTT	CASSPRQTINTEAFF
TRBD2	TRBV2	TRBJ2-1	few	TGTGCCAGCAGTGAGACTAGCGGGGGGGCTGCTGAGCAGTTCTTC	CASSETSGGAAEQFF